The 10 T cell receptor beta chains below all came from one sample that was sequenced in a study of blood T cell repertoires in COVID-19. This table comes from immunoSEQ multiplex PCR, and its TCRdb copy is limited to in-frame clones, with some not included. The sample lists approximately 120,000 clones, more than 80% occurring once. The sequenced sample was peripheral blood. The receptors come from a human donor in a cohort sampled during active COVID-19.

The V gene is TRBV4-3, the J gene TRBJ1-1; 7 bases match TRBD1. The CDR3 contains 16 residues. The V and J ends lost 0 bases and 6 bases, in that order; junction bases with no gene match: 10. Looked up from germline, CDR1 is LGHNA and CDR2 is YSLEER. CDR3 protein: CASSQDPQGGRAEAFF. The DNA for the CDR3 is TGCGCCAGCAGCCAAGACCCGCAGGGGGGTAGGGCTGAAGCTTTCTTT.

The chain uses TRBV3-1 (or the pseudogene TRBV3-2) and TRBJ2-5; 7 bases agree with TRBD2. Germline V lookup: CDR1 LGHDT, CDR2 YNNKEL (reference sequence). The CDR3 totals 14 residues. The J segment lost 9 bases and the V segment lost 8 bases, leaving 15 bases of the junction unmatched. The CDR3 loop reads CASGSSGPSWAQYF. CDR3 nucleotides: TGTGCCAGCGGGTCTAGCGGCCCATCCTGGGCCCAGTACTTC.

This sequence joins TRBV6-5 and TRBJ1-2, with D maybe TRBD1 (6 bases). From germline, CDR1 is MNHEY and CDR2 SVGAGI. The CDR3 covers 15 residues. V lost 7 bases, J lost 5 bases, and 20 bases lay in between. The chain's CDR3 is CASTPLGGIRYGYTF. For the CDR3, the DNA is TGTGCCAGCACCCCCTTAGGGGGAATTCGGTATGGCTACACCTTC.

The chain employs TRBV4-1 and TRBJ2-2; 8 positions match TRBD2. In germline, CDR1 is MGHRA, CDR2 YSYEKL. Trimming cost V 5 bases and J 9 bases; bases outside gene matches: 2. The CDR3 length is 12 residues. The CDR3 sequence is CASSAGGRELFF. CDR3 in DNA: TGCGCCAGCAGCGCGGGGGGCCGGGAGCTGTTTTTT.

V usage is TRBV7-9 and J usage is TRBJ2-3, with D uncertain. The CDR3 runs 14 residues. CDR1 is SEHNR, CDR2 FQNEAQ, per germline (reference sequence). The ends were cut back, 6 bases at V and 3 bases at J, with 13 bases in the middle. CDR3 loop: CASSQGTATDTQYF. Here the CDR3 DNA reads TGTGCCAGCAGTCAAGGAACAGCAACAGATACGCAGTATTTT.

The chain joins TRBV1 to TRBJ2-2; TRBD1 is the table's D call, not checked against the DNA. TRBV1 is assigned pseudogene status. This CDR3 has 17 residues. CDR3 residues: CTSSQIYRGLKAGELFF. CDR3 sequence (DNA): TGCACCAGCAGCCAGATCTACAGGGGACTGAAAGCCGGGGAGCTGTTTTTT.

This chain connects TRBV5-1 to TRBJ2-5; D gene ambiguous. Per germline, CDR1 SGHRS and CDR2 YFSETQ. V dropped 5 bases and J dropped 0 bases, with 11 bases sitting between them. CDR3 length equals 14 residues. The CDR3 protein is CASRARPNQETQYF. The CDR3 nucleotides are TGCGCCAGCAGAGCGAGACCTAACCAAGAGACCCAGTACTTC.

The CDR3 reads CASSRTGQGASPLHF. The CDR3 nucleotides are TGTGCCAGCAGCCGTACGGGACAGGGGGCTTCACCCCTCCACTTT. The chain has TRBV7-8 and TRBJ1-6; 12 positions agree with TRBD1. The CDR3 has 15 amino acids. V shed 5 bases and J 9 bases; nucleotides not matched to a gene: 5. Germline V lookup: CDR1 SGHVS, CDR2 FQNEAQ.

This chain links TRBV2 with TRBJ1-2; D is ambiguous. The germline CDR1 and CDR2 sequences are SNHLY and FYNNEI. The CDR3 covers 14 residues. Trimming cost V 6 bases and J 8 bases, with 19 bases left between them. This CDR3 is CASSREGRPGGYTF. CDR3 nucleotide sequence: TGTGCCAGCAGCAGAGAGGGCAGACCGGGGGGCTACACCTTC. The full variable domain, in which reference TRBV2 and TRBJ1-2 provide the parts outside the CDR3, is EPEVTQTPSHQVTQMGQEVILRCVPISNHLYFYWYRQILGQKVEFLVSFYNNEISEKSEIFDDQFSVERPDGSNFTLKIRSTKLEDSAMYFCASSREGRPGGYTFGSGTRLTVV.

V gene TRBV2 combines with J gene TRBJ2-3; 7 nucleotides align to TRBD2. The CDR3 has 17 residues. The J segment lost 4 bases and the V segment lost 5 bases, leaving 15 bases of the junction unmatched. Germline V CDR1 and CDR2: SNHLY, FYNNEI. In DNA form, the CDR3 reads TGTGCCAGCAGTCGGGGGGACGTCACCCGGGCGGCAGATACGCAGTATTTT. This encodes CASSRGDVTRAADTQYF.